One sample yielded the 30 T cell receptor beta chains listed below, sequenced in a study of molecular identifiers for immune sequencing clone quantification. Using its own MiXCR run on the PCR reads, TCRdb lists one record per CDR3 protein. The data hold under 600,000 distinct CDR3 sequences, with about 26% observed a single time. Sequencing was performed on naive CD8+ T cells from blood, with Jurkat cell RNA spiked in. Subset meaning: FACS-sorted CD8+CD4-CCR7+CD45RA+ naive T cells. These receptors originate from a human donor in good health. Some libraries in this study had Jurkat cell RNA spiked in.

This clonotype came up many times. The chain is built from TRBV6-2 or TRBV6-3 and TRBJ2-4; a weak D match, TRBD2 (6 bases). The length of the CDR3 is 17 residues. V lost 2 bases, J lost 6 bases, and 20 bases lay in between. Germline CDR1 reads MNHEY; CDR2 reads SVGEGT. CDR3 amino acids: CASSYVVAVQNGNIQYF. As DNA, the CDR3 is TGTGCCAGCAGTTACGTAGTAGCGGTCCAAAATGGAAACATTCAGTACTTC.

This clonotype was seen more than once but under ten times. The J gene is TRBJ2-7, the V gene TRBV3-1, with 7 bases fitting TRBD2. Losses at the gene ends were 1 base for V and 3 bases for J; bases not matched to a gene: 6. This CDR3 contains 15 residues. Germline CDR1 reads LGHDT; CDR2 reads YNNKEL (reference sequence). CDR3 region: CASSQGGLADYEQYF. The DNA for the CDR3 is TGTGCCAGCAGCCAAGGTGGGCTAGCGGACTACGAGCAGTACTTC.

This clonotype was observed many times. The gene calls are TRBV4-1 and TRBJ1-1, with D uncertain. The CDR3 extends over 14 amino acids. Germline V lookup: CDR1 MGHRA, CDR2 YSYEKL. Trimming took 1 base from V and 1 from J, leaving 7 bases between them. The CDR3 nucleotides are TGCGCCAGCAGCCAAGCGTTTTCGAACACTGAAGCTTTCTTT. Its protein is CASSQAFSNTEAFF.

This clonotype was detected many times. The chain recombines TRBV28 with TRBJ1-1; TRBD1 aligns across 8 bases. This CDR3 is built from 17 residues. The germline V gene has CDR1 MDHEN and CDR2 SYDVKM. J gave up 3 bases and V 4 bases, and 13 bases lay outside the gene matches. The chain's CDR3 is CASSSDRVPSAYTEAFF. The CDR3 bases are TGTGCCAGCAGTTCGGACAGGGTTCCATCCGCCTACACTGAAGCTTTCTTT.

The chain is built from TRBV19 and TRBJ2-1; D is perhaps TRBD2 (5 bases). V dropped 0 bases and J dropped 2 bases, with 11 bases sitting between them. In germline, CDR1 is LNHDA, CDR2 SQIVND (reference sequence). CDR3 length: 16 amino acids. The chain's CDR3 is CASSIDPYGTYNEQFF. The CDR3 nucleotides read TGTGCCAGTAGTATAGATCCGTACGGGACCTACAATGAGCAGTTCTTC.

This clonotype has just a few counts. The chain couples TRBV6-2 or TRBV6-3 to TRBJ2-5, with 7 bases matching TRBD2. Germline CDR1 MNHEY, CDR2 SVGEGT. Trimming at V came to 2 bases and at J to 3 bases, leaving 3 bases not matched to a gene. The CDR3 totals 14 residues. Written as DNA, the CDR3 is TGTGCCAGCAGTTACGTAAGCGGGAAAGAGACCCAGTACTTC. This gives the protein CASSYVSGKETQYF.

This chain connects TRBV15 to TRBJ1-3; D remains ambiguous. The V gene's germline CDR1 is LNHNV and CDR2 YYDKDF (reference sequence). Trimming removed 3 bases at V and 5 bases at J, with 26 bases between. This CDR3 is 19 amino acids long. The CDR3 region has the DNA TGTGCCACCAGCAGTCCGAGCAGCCCGGGCCGGATAGGTCGAAACACCATATATTTT. Protein sequence: CATSSPSSPGRIGRNTIYF.

This clonotype was observed a handful of times. This rearrangement joins TRBV6-5 to TRBJ2-3; TRBD1 is a possible D gene (6 bases). Germline V CDR1 and CDR2: MNHEY, SVGAGI. The CDR3 is 15 residues long. V gave up 6 bases and J gave up 0 bases, with 13 bases separating them. The CDR3 nucleotides are TGTGCCAGCAGAGATACAGGGACAAGCACAGATACGCAGTATTTT. The encoded protein is CASRDTGTSTDTQYF.

This clonotype has a count of ten or more. The chain carries TRBV29-1 and TRBJ1-1, with 7 bases identical to TRBD1. After removal of 4 bases from V and 11 bases from J, the junction contained 7 bases not matched to a gene. Germline V gives CDR1 SQVTM, CDR2 ANQGSEA. This CDR3 is 11 amino acids long. CDR3 in amino acids: CSVASGGDAFF. DNA for the CDR3: TGCAGCGTTGCTTCAGGGGGTGACGCTTTCTTT.

This clonotype was detected once. Given a much more abundant clone one base away, this may be a read error. This chain connects TRBV29-1 to TRBJ2-5; TRBD1 matches 8 bases. The CDR3 has 18 amino acids. The J segment lost 4 bases and the V segment lost 7 bases, leaving 23 bases of the junction unmatched. Per the germline V gene, CDR1 is SQVTM and CDR2 is ANQGSEA. CDR3 DNA sequence: TGCAGCGCAACTGAAGTGCTAGGACAGGGCTGGTTTAGAGAGACCCAGTACTTC. Translation: CSATEVLGQGWFRETQYF.

The V call is TRBV6-5, the J call TRBJ1-6; TRBD1 matches 7 bases. The J segment lost 1 base and the V segment lost 0 bases, leaving 9 bases of the junction unmatched. This CDR3 contains 19 residues. Germline CDR1 MNHEY, CDR2 SVGAGI. CDR3 amino acids: CASSYSRQGVWSYNSPLHF. CDR3 nucleotides: TGTGCCAGCAGTTACTCGCGTCAGGGGGTTTGGTCCTATAATTCACCCCTCCACTTT.

In its sample, this clonotype was seen a few times. The J gene is TRBJ2-3, the V gene TRBV9; D not resolved. Germline V gene lookup returns CDR1 SGDLS and CDR2 YYNGEE. The CDR3 extends over 16 amino acids. V lost 4 bases and J lost 0, with 15 bases in between. CDR3 sequence reads: CASSPNGRSSTDTQYF. As DNA, the CDR3 is TGTGCCAGCAGCCCTAATGGTCGGAGTAGCACAGATACGCAGTATTTT.

This clonotype was seen a handful of times. This sequence joins TRBV5-1 and TRBJ2-7, with 10 bases fitting TRBD1. The CDR3 is 14 residues long. CDR1 and CDR2 (germline): SGHRS, YFSETQ. The V gene end was trimmed by 3 bases and the J gene end by 9 bases; junction bases not matched to a gene: 9. The chain's CDR3 is CASSYRDRGSGQYF. CDR3 sequence (DNA): TGCGCCAGCAGCTACCGGGACAGGGGTAGCGGGCAGTACTTC.

The chain joins TRBV29-1 to TRBJ2-1; 8 bases match TRBD2. This CDR3 is built from 16 residues. Germline-derived CDR1 and CDR2 are SQVTM and ANQGSEA. V gave up 0 bases and J gave up 4 bases; unmatched junction bases: 8. The CDR3 sequence is CSVEEASIAGYNEQFF. DNA for the CDR3: TGCAGCGTTGAAGAGGCCTCGATAGCGGGATACAATGAGCAGTTCTTC.

J is TRBJ1-2 and V is TRBV27; 9 nucleotides line up with TRBD1. The germline V gene encodes CDR1 MNHEY and CDR2 SMNVEV (reference sequence). The CDR3 is made up of 14 amino acids. The V segment lost 8 bases and the J segment 5 bases; nucleotides outside the gene matches: 9. In nucleotides, the CDR3 is TGTGCCAGCGGATCAACAGGGGGCTGGTATGGCTACACCTTC. This translates into CASGSTGGWYGYTF.

This clonotype was observed at least ten times. The rearrangement joins TRBV13 to TRBJ2-3, with no clear D. V gave up 3 bases and J gave up 1 base, with 8 bases separating them. This CDR3 spans 14 amino acids. CDR1 is PRHDT, CDR2 FYEKMQ, per germline (reference sequence). CDR3 nucleotides: TGTGCCAGCAGCTTGACATCCCGCACAGATACGCAGTATTTT. Its translation: CASSLTSRTDTQYF.

In its sample, this clonotype was seen many times. V is TRBV29-1 and J is TRBJ2-2, with a possible D match to TRBD2 (6 bases). CDR3 length: 12 amino acids. The germline V and J ends were trimmed by 5 bases and 7 bases, with 11 bases remaining between them. Germline CDR1 SQVTM, CDR2 ANQGSEA. The DNA for the CDR3 is TGCAGCGTTTCGGGGGAGGACGGGGAGCTGTTTTTT. Encoded protein: CSVSGEDGELFF.

The sample holds many counts of this clonotype. This chain connects TRBV7-9 to TRBJ2-7; D uncertain. The germline V gene encodes CDR1 SEHNR and CDR2 FQNEAQ (reference sequence). CDR3 length: 13 residues. V was pared by 5 bases and J by 3 bases, with 11 bases between. The CDR3 region is CASSPATYYEQYF. CDR3 DNA: TGTGCCAGCAGCCCGGCGACTTACTACGAGCAGTACTTC.

This clonotype has a handful of counts. This rearrangement joins TRBV13 to TRBJ2-3, with a tentative D call TRBD2 (6 bases). The V gene lost 1 base and the J gene lost 2 bases, with 10 bases spanning the gap. This CDR3 comprises 15 residues. Germline assignment: CDR1 PRHDT and CDR2 FYEKMQ (reference sequence). CDR3: CASSLAGVDTDTQYF. CDR3 bases: TGTGCCAGCAGCTTAGCGGGAGTTGACACAGATACGCAGTATTTT.

On this clonotype itself: This could be a read error, since a much larger clone is one nucleotide away. The chain recombines TRBV7-9 with TRBJ2-7; D may be TRBD1 (5 bases). Germline V gene data show CDR1 as SEHNR and CDR2 as FQNEAQ (reference sequence). Trimming removed 4 bases at V and 5 bases at J, with 15 bases between. The CDR3 consists of 14 residues. The CDR3 sequence is CASSSGGRVNEQYF. The CDR3 coding sequence is TGTGCCAGCAGCTCAGGCGGCAGGGTAAACGAGCAGTACTTC. The full variable domain, rest sourced from reference TRBV7-9 and TRBJ2-7, is DTGVSQNPRHKITKRGQNVTFRCDPISEHNRLYWYRQTLGQGPEFLTYFQNEAQLEKSRLLSDRFSAERPKGSFSTLEIQRTEQGDSAMYLCASSSGGRVNEQYFGPGTRLTVT.

This clonotype was observed a single time. The rearrangement links TRBV12-3 or TRBV12-4 to TRBJ1-5; unclear D gene. The CDR3 length is 19 residues. Trimming took off 5 bases at V and 3 bases at J, with 26 bases between the two ends. The DNA for the CDR3 is TGTGCCAGCAGTGTAAGCAACAGTTTCGTCCATGAATTCAATCAGCCCCAGCATTTT. Its translation: CASSVSNSFVHEFNQPQHF.

The table lists this clonotype with a few counts. This chain joins TRBV4-3 and TRBJ2-2; 10 bases fit TRBD2. V gave up 2 bases and J gave up 6 bases; unmatched junction bases: 3. Looked up from germline, CDR1 is LGHNA and CDR2 is YSLEER. The CDR3 covers 15 residues. CDR3 bases: TGCGCCAGCAGCCAAACAGCGGGAGGGTCCGGGGAGCTGTTTTTT. Its translation: CASSQTAGGSGELFF.

In the case of this clonotype: A much larger clone lies a single base off, so this may be a read error. J is TRBJ2-2 and V is TRBV25-1; D could derive from TRBD1 or TRBD2 (5 bases each). The V gene's germline CDR1 is MGHDK and CDR2 SYGVNS. The CDR3 consists of 13 residues. In nucleotides, the CDR3 is TGTGCTACAGGACGGGGAAGGGCCGAGGAGCTGTTTTTT. This sequence encodes CATGRGRAEELFF.

This clonotype was detected ten times or more. The chain links TRBV3-1 to TRBJ2-3; 7 bases align to TRBD2. This CDR3 has 15 residues. Germline V gives CDR1 LGHDT, CDR2 YNNKEL (reference sequence). V was clipped by 7 bases and J by 3 bases; unmatched bases: 10. The CDR3 reads CASNWAGASTDTQYF. The CDR3 DNA sequence: TGTGCCAGCAACTGGGCGGGAGCCTCTACAGATACGCAGTATTTT.

This clonotype was seen repeatedly, ten times or more. The rearrangement joins TRBV19 to TRBJ2-3, with 11 bases fitting TRBD2. Germline CDR1 is LNHDA and CDR2 is SQIVND (reference sequence). V gave up 9 bases and J gave up 1 base; unmatched junction bases: 6. The CDR3 covers 15 residues. CDR3 loop: CASSPTSGGTDTQYF. CDR3 nucleotides: TGTGCCAGCAGCCCGACTAGCGGGGGCACAGATACGCAGTATTTT.

This chain links TRBV7-9 with TRBJ2-6, with 7 bases lining up with TRBD1. The V gene's germline CDR1 is SEHNR and CDR2 FQNEAQ (reference sequence). Losses at the gene ends were 5 bases for V and 2 bases for J; bases not matched to a gene: 18. The CDR3 is made up of 20 amino acids. The CDR3 loop reads CASSQAAGGFPSPGANVLTF. The CDR3 DNA follows: TGTGCCAGCAGCCAAGCAGCAGGGGGATTCCCTTCACCTGGGGCCAACGTCCTGACTTTC. The full variable domain, its missing parts supplied by reference TRBV7-9 and TRBJ2-6, is DTGVSQNPRHKITKRGQNVTFRCDPISEHNRLYWYRQTLGQGPEFLTYFQNEAQLEKSRLLSDRFSAERPKGSFSTLEIQRTEQGDSAMYLCASSQAAGGFPSPGANVLTFGAGSRLTVL.

Note on this clonotype: A read error may be the cause here, since a much bigger clone is one base away. The genes are TRBV7-9 and TRBJ2-5; a possible D gene is TRBD2 (6 bases). The CDR3 runs 13 residues. Germline CDR1 SEHNR, CDR2 FQNEAQ (reference sequence). The CDR3 protein is CASSAPASAPQHF. The CDR3 coding sequence is TGTGCCAGCAGCGCCCCGGCTAGCGCTCCCCAGCACTTC. Based on the CDR3 plus reference TRBV7-9 and TRBJ2-5, the full variable domain is DTGVSQNPRHKITKRGQNVTFRCDPISEHNRLYWYRQTLGQGPEFLTYFQNEAQLEKSRLLSDRFSAERPKGSFSTLEIQRTEQGDSAMYLCASSAPASAPQHFGPGTRLLVL.

This chain links TRBV7-6 with TRBJ2-3, with 8 bases matching TRBD1. The ends lost 5 bases at V and 4 bases at J; junction bases unmatched: 8. CDR3 length equals 15 residues. Looked up from germline, CDR1 is SGHVS and CDR2 is FNYEAQ. The chain's CDR3 is CASSIYRGKADTQYF. The CDR3 region has the DNA TGTGCCAGCAGCATCTACAGGGGGAAAGCAGATACGCAGTATTTT.

This chain connects TRBV4-1 to TRBJ2-7; 12 bases are shared with TRBD2. Per the germline V gene, CDR1 is MGHRA and CDR2 is YSYEKL. The CDR3 contains 17 residues. With V trimmed by 0 bases and J by 3 bases, 6 bases remained unmatched. The CDR3 protein is CASSQDSLTSGSYEQYF. The CDR3 nucleotides read TGCGCCAGCAGCCAAGACTCCCTGACTAGCGGGAGCTACGAGCAGTACTTC.

This sequence joins TRBV29-1 and TRBJ1-4, with D possibly TRBD1 on 5 matching bases. Germline assignment: CDR1 SQVTM and CDR2 ANQGSEA. CDR3 length: 12 residues. V was cut by 6 bases and J by 4 bases, with 9 bases left in between. CDR3 amino acids: CSVGDYNEKLFF. Written as DNA, the CDR3 is TGCAGCGTGGGGGATTATAATGAAAAACTGTTTTTT.